The sequence of this T cell receptor (beta chain) was determined in a study of T cell responses to AZD1222 COVID-19 vaccine. Study conclusions and caveats: Two AZD1222 administrations were followed by greater Spike-specific TCR breadth and depth.

This clone turned up a few times. The antigen remains unidentified. TCRdb's table, derived via immunoSEQ multiplex PCR, lists solely in-frame clones and lacks some. The table lists tens of thousands of clones, about 91% of them singletons, with roughly 5.4% in the top ten. Trimming removed 5 bases at V and 1 base at J, with 10 bases between. The germline CDR1 and CDR2 sequences are SGHRS and YFSETQ. The CDR3 consists of 13 residues. This clonotype was obtained from an adult in good health. Source: peripheral blood, taken on day 0 of AZD1222 vaccination. The genes are TRBV5-1 and TRBJ2-7, with a possible D match to TRBD1 (5 bases). CDR3 residues: CASSSGRSYEQYF. The CDR3 nucleotides are TGCGCCAGCAGTTCAGGGCGATCCTACGAGCAGTACTTC. The entire variable domain, with the rest obtained from reference TRBV5-1 and TRBJ2-7, is as follows: KAGVTQTPRYLIKTRGQQVTLSCSPISGHRSVSWYQQTPGQGLQFLFEYFSETQRNKGNFPGRFSGRQFSNSRSEMNVSTLELGDSALYLCASSSGRSYEQYFGPGTRLTVT.